This T cell receptor beta chain was profiled in a study of blood T cell repertoires in COVID-19. Turning to the study itself: In each case, the material was cDNA or gDNA derived from T cells, B-cell-depleted T cells, or PBMCs.

The V gene lost 4 bases and the J gene lost 13 bases, with 16 bases spanning the gap. The CDR3 is made up of 12 amino acids. Germline V gene lookup returns CDR1 MDHEN and CDR2 SYDVKM. Participant age was about 18 to 100 years, and participants resided in fewer than 25 US areas. Cohorts were based on clinical histories the participants reported. Original data processing: By means of reference gene primer amplification, nucleated cell counts were estimated. TCRdb's copy holds only in-frame clones and misses some; the assay was immunoSEQ multiplex PCR. That table gives V, J and clone size, and the DNA gave D and trimming. Of 400,000 to 550,000 clones listed, roughly 85% are singletons.

The rearrangement uses TRBV28 and TRBJ1-2; D is possibly TRBD1 (5 bases). Sequencing input: PBMCs or T cells enriched from blood (not recorded which). This clonotype was sampled from a young woman with acute COVID-19. The CDR3 region is CASSSLGRATTF. CDR3 in DNA: TGTGCCAGCAGTTCTCTTGGCAGGGCAACCACCTTC.